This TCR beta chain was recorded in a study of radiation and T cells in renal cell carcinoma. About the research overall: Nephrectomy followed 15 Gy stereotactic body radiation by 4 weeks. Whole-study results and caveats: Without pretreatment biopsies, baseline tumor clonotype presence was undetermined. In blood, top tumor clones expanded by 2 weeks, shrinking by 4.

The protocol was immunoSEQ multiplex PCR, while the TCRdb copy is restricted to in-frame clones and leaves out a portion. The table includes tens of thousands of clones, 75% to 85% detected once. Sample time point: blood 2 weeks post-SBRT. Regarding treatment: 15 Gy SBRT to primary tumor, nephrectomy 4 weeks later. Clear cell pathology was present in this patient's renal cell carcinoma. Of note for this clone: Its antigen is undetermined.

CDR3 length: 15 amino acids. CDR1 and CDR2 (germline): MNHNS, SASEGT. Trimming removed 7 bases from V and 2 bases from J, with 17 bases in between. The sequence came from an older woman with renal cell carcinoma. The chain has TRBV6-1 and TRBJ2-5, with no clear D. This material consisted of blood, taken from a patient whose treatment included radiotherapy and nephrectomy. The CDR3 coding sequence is TGTGCCAGCAATCAAGCCCACTCCGGACAAGAGACCCAGTACTTC. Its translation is CASNQAHSGQETQYF.